This T cell receptor (beta chain) came from a study of neurological immune-mediated disorders. The CDR3 runs 16 residues. With 4 bases clipped from V and 2 bases from J, the junction kept 7 bases outside the gene matches. Germline-derived CDR1 and CDR2 are LGHDT and YNNKEL (reference sequence). TCRdb redid the calling of the 5' RACE reads with MiXCR, one entry per CDR3 protein. The table has roughly 20,000 distinct CDR3 sequences, roughly 17% seen once. This TCR came from a woman in her late teens or twenties with multiple sclerosis. This sequence joins TRBV3-1 and TRBJ1-5; TRBD1 agrees at 8 bases. The sequencing input was CD8+ T cells from blood. The CDR3 is CASSLSGGGGNQPQHF. As DNA, the CDR3 is TGTGCCAGCAGCCTTTCAGGGGGCGGGGGCAATCAGCCCCAGCATTTT. The complete variable domain, with remaining parts taken from reference TRBV3-1 and TRBJ1-5, reads DTAVSQTPKYLVTQMGNDKSIKCEQNLGHDTMYWYKQDSKKFLKIMFSYNNKELIINETVPNRFSPKSPDKAHLNLHINSLELGDSAVYFCASSLSGGGGNQPQHFGDGTRLSIL.